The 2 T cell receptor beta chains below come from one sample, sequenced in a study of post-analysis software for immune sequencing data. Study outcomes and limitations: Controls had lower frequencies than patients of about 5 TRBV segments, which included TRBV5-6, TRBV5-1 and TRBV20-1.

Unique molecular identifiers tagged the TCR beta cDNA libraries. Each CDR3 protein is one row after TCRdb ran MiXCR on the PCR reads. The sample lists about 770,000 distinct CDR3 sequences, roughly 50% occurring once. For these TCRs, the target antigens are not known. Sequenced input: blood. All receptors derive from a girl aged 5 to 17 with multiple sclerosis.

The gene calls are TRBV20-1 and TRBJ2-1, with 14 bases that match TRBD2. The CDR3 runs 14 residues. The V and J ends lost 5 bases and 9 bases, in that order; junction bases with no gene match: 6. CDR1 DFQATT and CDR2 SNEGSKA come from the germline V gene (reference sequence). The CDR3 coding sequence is TGCAGTGCTCCGACTAGCGGGAGGGGAAGTGAGCAGTTCTTC. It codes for CSAPTSGRGSEQFF.

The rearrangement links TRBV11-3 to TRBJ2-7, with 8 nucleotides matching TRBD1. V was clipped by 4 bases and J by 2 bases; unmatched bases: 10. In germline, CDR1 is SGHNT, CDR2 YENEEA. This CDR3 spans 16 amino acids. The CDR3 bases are TGTGCCAGCAGCTCAAGGACAGGGTCCTATACCTACGAGCAGTACTTC. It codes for CASSSRTGSYTYEQYF.